This entry features one T cell receptor beta chain sequence. The sample comes from a study of blood T cell repertoires in COVID-19. About the research overall: The United States, Italy and Spain were the sources of the acute and convalescent COVID-19 samples.

Methods used by the authors: Amplification from reference gene primers served as the basis for estimated nucleated cell counts. Some clones are missing from TCRdb's copy, which holds only in-frame ones; the method was immunoSEQ multiplex PCR. The DNA was the basis for D and trimming; V, J and clone size are from that table. This sample has around 200,000 clones, with 65% to 85% found just once. The CDR3 is 14 residues long. Germline values: CDR1 GTSNPN, CDR2 SVGIG (reference sequence). Trimming removed 7 bases at V and 5 bases at J, with 20 bases between. The origin of this receptor is an elderly woman with acute or convalescent COVID-19. Source material: peripheral blood. The chain uses TRBV30 and TRBJ2-5, with D possibly TRBD1 on 6 matching bases. The CDR3 loop reads CAYQTGHFVETQYF. The CDR3 coding sequence is TGTGCCTACCAGACAGGCCATTTCGTGGAGACCCAGTACTTC.